These T cell receptor beta chains were read from a single sample in a study of spatial heterogeneity in lung cancer. TCRdb passed the 5' RACE reads through MiXCR, listing each CDR3 protein once. Of fewer than 8,500 distinct CDR3 sequences listed, about 8% are singletons. Sequences were derived from lung tumor tissue, sampled at surgery. The source of these receptors is a male donor with early-stage non-small cell lung cancer. Each CDR3 is given with its conserved first and last residue. The D gene is left open where the match is weak. The size field is filled for only some rows; it gives once, few, many or a size class.

d_call j_call clone_size v_call cdr3_nt cdr3_aa
- TRBJ2-7 medium-sized TRBV6-5 TGTGCCAGCAGTTACTCGGCAGGGAGCTCCTACGAGCAGTACTTC CASSYSAGSSYEQYF
TRBD2 TRBJ2-1 - TRBV4-3 TGCGCCAGCAGCCAAACTAGCGGGAGGCTAAGTGAGCAGTTCTTC CASSQTSGRLSEQFF
- TRBJ2-2 many TRBV19 TGTGCCAGTAGTATGAACAGGGTCGCCGGGGAGCTGTTTTTT CASSMNRVAGELFF
- TRBJ2-7 medium-sized TRBV2 TGTGCCAGCAGTGGAGGTCCTTCCTACGAGCAGTACTTC CASSGGPSYEQYF
- TRBJ2-1 medium-sized TRBV12-3/TRBV12-4 TGTGCCAGCAGTTTATCCGGGGCCGGATCCGATGAGCAGTTCTTC CASSLSGAGSDEQFF
TRBD2 TRBJ2-7 medium-sized TRBV7-2 TGTGCCAGCAGCACCCGGACTAGCGGGAGGAGATTACCCTACGAGCAGTACTTC CASSTRTSGRRLPYEQYF
TRBD2 TRBJ2-1 many TRBV24-1 TGTGCCACCAGTGATCCCTTAGCGGGAGGGCTTTATGAGCAGTTCTTC CATSDPLAGGLYEQFF
- TRBJ1-1 medium-sized TRBV6-2/TRBV6-3 TGTGCCAGCCCAACCGGGGGGGCGAACACTGAAGCTTTCTTT CASPTGGANTEAFF
TRBD1 TRBJ1-2 medium-sized TRBV10-3 TGTGCCATCAGCTTGGGACAGGGTGATGGCTACACCTTC CAISLGQGDGYTF
- TRBJ1-4 medium-sized TRBV6-5 TGTGCCACTTCCCGAATTCGACAGAATGAAAAACTGTTTTTT CATSRIRQNEKLFF
- TRBJ2-3 medium-sized TRBV28 TGTGCCAGCAGTTCCCCTTACCAAATGGACGGGGCAGATACGCAGTATTTT CASSSPYQMDGADTQYF
TRBD1 TRBJ1-5 medium-sized TRBV12-3/TRBV12-4 TGTGCCAGCAGTCCCGACAGGGGAGGAAGCAATCAGCCCCAGCATTTT CASSPDRGGSNQPQHF
- TRBJ1-6 many TRBV9 TGTGCCAGCAGCGTAGAGGCCAGGAATTCACCCCTCCACTTT CASSVEARNSPLHF
- TRBJ2-1 many TRBV6-4 TGTGCCAGCTCATCTCAGGGCCTGGGCCGCAATGAGCAGTTCTTC CASSSQGLGRNEQFF
TRBD1 TRBJ2-5 many TRBV10-3 TGTGCCATCAGTCCCGACAGGGTTGGAGAGACCCAGTACTTC CAISPDRVGETQYF
- TRBJ1-3 medium-sized TRBV20-1 TGCAGTGCTAGAGACGGCGGACAGACTTTCTCTGGAAACACCATATATTTT CSARDGGQTFSGNTIYF
- TRBJ2-7 medium-sized TRBV20-1 TGCAGTGCCCGTCTTGGCGGTAGCTCCTACGAGCAGTACTTC CSARLGGSSYEQYF
- TRBJ2-2 few TRBV20-1 TGCAGTGCTAGATCCCCACTCGGTAGCGGGAACACCGGGGAGCTGTTTTTT CSARSPLGSGNTGELFF
TRBD1 TRBJ1-2 few TRBV7-8 TGTGCCAGCAGCCTGACGACAGGGAAGCACTATGGCTACACCTTC CASSLTTGKHYGYTF
- TRBJ2-3 many TRBV20-1 TGCAGTGCTCCCGTTTGGGACGGCACAGATACGCAGTATTTT CSAPVWDGTDTQYF